Each of the 15 T cell receptor beta chains below was sequenced from the same sample in a study of blood T cell repertoires in COVID-19. The protocol was immunoSEQ multiplex PCR, while the TCRdb copy is restricted to in-frame clones and leaves out a portion. Seen here are over 300,000 clones, approximately 88% observed once, and the top ten hold roughly 0.97%. Source material: PBMCs or T cells enriched from blood (not recorded which). These receptors originate from a woman in her 30s with acute COVID-19.

The chain has TRBV6-2 or TRBV6-3 and TRBJ2-7; weak D call: TRBD2 (6 bases). Trimming cost V 6 bases and J 2 bases, with 20 bases left between them. The CDR3 spans 16 residues. Germline CDR1 is MNHEY and CDR2 is SVGEGT. The CDR3 is CASSPPTGDLTYEQYF. The CDR3 DNA reads TGTGCCAGCAGCCCCCCAACGGGGGACCTTACCTACGAGCAGTACTTC.

The chain joins TRBV30 to TRBJ1-3, with a tentative D call TRBD1 (6 bases). Germline CDR1 and CDR2: GTSNPN and SVGIG (reference sequence). This CDR3 spans 15 amino acids. The V end was cut by 2 bases, the J end by 5 bases, with 16 bases between. DNA for the CDR3: TGTGCCTGGAGTAGTGCCGGGACAAGCAGAAACACCATATATTTT. Amino acids: CAWSSAGTSRNTIYF. The variable domain in full, with the rest retrieved from reference TRBV30 and TRBJ1-3, is SQTIHQWPATLVQPVGSPLSLECTVEGTSNPNLYWYRQAAGRGLQLLFYSVGIGQISSEVPQNLSASRPQDRQFILSSKKLLLSDSGFYLCAWSSAGTSRNTIYFGEGSWLTVV.

The V and J genes are TRBV28 and TRBJ1-6, with TRBD1 identical over 7 bases. Germline V gene lookup returns CDR1 MDHEN and CDR2 SYDVKM. J lost 14 bases, V lost 5 bases, and 15 bases had no gene match. This CDR3 is built from 15 residues. The DNA of the CDR3 is TGTGCCAGCAGTCCCCAATTGACAGGGTATTTTACCCTCCACTTT. This encodes CASSPQLTGYFTLHF.

The J gene is TRBJ2-3, the V gene TRBV6-5; 7 bases are shared with TRBD2. Unmatched junction bases numbered 2, after V lost 2 bases and J lost 0 bases. This CDR3 contains 15 residues. The germline gives CDR1 MNHEY, CDR2 SVGAGI. The chain's CDR3 is CASSYGDYSTDTQYF. CDR3 nucleotide sequence: TGTGCCAGCAGTTACGGGGACTACAGCACAGATACGCAGTATTTT.

The gene calls are TRBV7-6 and TRBJ2-3; 9 nucleotides agree with TRBD1. The CDR3 is 16 residues long. Trimming took 5 bases from V and 3 from J; bases not matched to a gene: 9. CDR1 is SGHVS, CDR2 FNYEAQ, per germline. In nucleotides, the CDR3 is TGTGCCAGCAGCACGCCGGGACAGGGCCCGACAGATACGCAGTATTTT. Translation: CASSTPGQGPTDTQYF.

V is TRBV24-1 and J is TRBJ1-2, with 8 bases matching TRBD1. In germline, CDR1 is KGHDR, CDR2 SFDVKD. There are 12 residues in the CDR3. Germline trimming cut 5 bases from V and 8 bases from J; bases unmatched to any gene: 3. CDR3 in amino acids: CATSGTGFGYTF. The CDR3 bases are TGTGCCACCAGTGGGACAGGGTTCGGCTACACCTTC.

This chain links TRBV4-1 with TRBJ1-3; 7 bases line up with TRBD1. V shed 0 bases and J 7 bases; nucleotides not matched to a gene: 3. CDR1 and CDR2 from the germline V gene are MGHRA and YSYEKL. The CDR3 loop spans 14 amino acids. The CDR3 sequence: CASSQEEGANTIYF. CDR3 nucleotide sequence: TGCGCCAGCAGCCAAGAGGAGGGGGCGAACACCATATATTTT.

Written as DNA, the CDR3 is TGCAGCGTCGCACCCTGGACAGGACCGCAAGAGACCCAGTACTTC. It codes for CSVAPWTGPQETQYF. The chain is built from TRBV29-1 and TRBJ2-5, with 7 bases fitting TRBD1. The V and J ends lost 6 bases and 2 bases, in that order; junction bases with no gene match: 12. Germline V gives CDR1 SQVTM, CDR2 ANQGSEA. There are 15 residues in the CDR3.

This clone was picked up one time. The chain joins TRBV4-1 to TRBJ1-4; D is perhaps TRBD1 (5 bases). Germline V gene sequence: CDR1 MGHRA, CDR2 YSYEKL. There are 15 residues in the CDR3. V was trimmed by 4 bases and J by 8 bases, leaving 17 bases between them. The CDR3 protein is CASSRTGPLGEKLFF. The CDR3 DNA follows: TGCGCCAGCAGCCGAACAGGACCCTTAGGGGAAAAACTGTTTTTT.

The chain joins TRBV29-1 to TRBJ2-3; D might be TRBD2 (7 bases). V was trimmed by 5 bases and J by 0 bases, leaving 12 bases between them. In germline, CDR1 is SQVTM, CDR2 ANQGSEA. CDR3 length equals 14 residues. The CDR3 DNA follows: TGCAGCGTTCTTGGGGGGGCAAGCACAGATACGCAGTATTTT. This translates into CSVLGGASTDTQYF.

Here the CDR3 DNA reads TGTGCCACCAGTGACGGGACTAGCGGATCAGATACGCAGTATTTT. Amino acid sequence: CATSDGTSGSDTQYF. The chain is built from TRBV24-1 and TRBJ2-3; 11 positions match TRBD2. Losses at the gene ends were 4 bases for V and 4 bases for J; bases not matched to a gene: 3. Germline lookup yields CDR1 KGHDR and CDR2 SFDVKD. The CDR3 is 15 residues long.

V gene TRBV15 combines with J gene TRBJ2-7, with D maybe TRBD1 (5 bases). CDR3 size: 13 residues. The V gene lost 9 bases and the J gene lost 1 base, with 13 bases spanning the gap. CDR1 and CDR2 from the germline V gene are LNHNV and YYDKDF (reference sequence). CDR3 sequence: CATGPGRSYEQYF. CDR3 DNA sequence: TGTGCCACGGGGCCAGGAAGGTCCTACGAGCAGTACTTC.

V is TRBV24-1 and J is TRBJ2-3; 9 nucleotides match TRBD1. The CDR3 sequence is 14 residues long. V lost 5 bases and J lost 4; bases outside the gene matches: 3. Germline CDR1 is KGHDR and CDR2 is SFDVKD. CDR3 residues: CATSGTGGSDTQYF. The CDR3 nucleotides are TGTGCCACCAGTGGCACAGGGGGCTCAGATACGCAGTATTTT.

The chain employs TRBV7-2 and TRBJ1-5; D might be TRBD1 (5 bases). The V gene's germline CDR1 is SGHTA and CDR2 FQGNSA. The V end lost 5 bases, the J end lost 4 bases, and 12 bases lay between the germline ends. This CDR3 spans 14 amino acids. The CDR3: CASSRGGKNQPQHF. In DNA, the CDR3 is TGTGCCAGCAGCCGGGGGGGGAAAAATCAGCCCCAGCATTTT.

This chain connects TRBV18 to TRBJ1-6; 9 bases are shared with TRBD1. The V segment lost 3 bases and the J segment 9 bases; nucleotides outside the gene matches: 9. The CDR3 runs to 16 residues. Germline lookup yields CDR1 KGHSH and CDR2 LQKENI. The DNA of the CDR3 is TGTGCCAGCTCACCGTGGGACAGGGTAACGGCTTCACCCCTCCACTTT. It codes for CASSPWDRVTASPLHF.